Sequencing of this T cell receptor (beta chain) was carried out in a study of blood T cells in healthy people across ages. A J-beta primer mix and a sample-barcoded 5' primer were used in a second PCR of about 7 to 12 cycles. Each of the cDNA molecules was tagged by a template-switch adaptor with 12 random nucleotides. MiXCR, run by TCRdb on the 5' RACE reads, gives a single entry per CDR3 protein. The sample records hundreds of thousands of distinct CDR3 sequences, 35% to 50% being singletons. General study results and limits: Higher naive T cell percentage went strongly together with higher TCR beta diversity. Estimates drawn from one million T cells were deemed to understate diversity.

This clonotype was found a few times. What it recognizes is unknown. V shed 2 bases and J 7 bases; nucleotides not matched to a gene: 9. The CDR3 runs to 16 residues. CDR1 and CDR2 (germline): SGHTA, FQGNSA. The sequenced sample consisted of blood. This chain uses TRBV7-2 with TRBJ2-2; 8 bases map to TRBD2. This TCR came from a man older than 75 in good health. The DNA for the CDR3 is TGTGCCAGCAGCTTATCTCCGGGAGGGCCGTTCGGGGAGCTGTTTTTT. Amino acid sequence: CASSLSPGGPFGELFF.